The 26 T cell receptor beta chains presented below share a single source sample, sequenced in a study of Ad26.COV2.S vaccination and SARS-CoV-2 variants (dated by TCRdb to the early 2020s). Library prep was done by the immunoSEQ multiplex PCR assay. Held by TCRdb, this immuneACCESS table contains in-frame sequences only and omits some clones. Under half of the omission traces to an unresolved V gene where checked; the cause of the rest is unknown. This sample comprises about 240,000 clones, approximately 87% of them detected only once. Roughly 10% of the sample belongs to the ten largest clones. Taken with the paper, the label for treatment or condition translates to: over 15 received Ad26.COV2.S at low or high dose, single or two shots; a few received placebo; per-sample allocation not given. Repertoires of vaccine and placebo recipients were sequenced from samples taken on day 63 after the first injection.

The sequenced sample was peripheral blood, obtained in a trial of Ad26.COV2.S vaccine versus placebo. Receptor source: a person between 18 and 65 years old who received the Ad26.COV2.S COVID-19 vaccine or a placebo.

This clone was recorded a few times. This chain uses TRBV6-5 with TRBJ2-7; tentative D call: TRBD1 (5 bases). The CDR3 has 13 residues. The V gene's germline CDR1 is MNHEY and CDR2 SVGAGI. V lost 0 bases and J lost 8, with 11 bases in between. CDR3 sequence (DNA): TGTGCCAGCAGTTACTCGAACAGGCAGAAGCAGTACTTC. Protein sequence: CASSYSNRQKQYF.

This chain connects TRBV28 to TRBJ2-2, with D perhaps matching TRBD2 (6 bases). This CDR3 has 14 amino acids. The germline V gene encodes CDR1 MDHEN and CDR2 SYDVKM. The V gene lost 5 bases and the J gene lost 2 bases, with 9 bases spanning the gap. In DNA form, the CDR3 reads TGTGCCAGCAGTGCGGGACTCAACACCGGGGAGCTGTTTTTT. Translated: CASSAGLNTGELFF.

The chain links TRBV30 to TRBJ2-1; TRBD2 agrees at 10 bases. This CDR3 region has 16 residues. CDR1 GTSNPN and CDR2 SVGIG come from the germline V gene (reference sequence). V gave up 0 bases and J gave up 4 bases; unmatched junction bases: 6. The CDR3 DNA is TGTGCCTGGAGTGTACGGGCTAGCGGGAGTTACAATGAGCAGTTCTTC. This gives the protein CAWSVRASGSYNEQFF.

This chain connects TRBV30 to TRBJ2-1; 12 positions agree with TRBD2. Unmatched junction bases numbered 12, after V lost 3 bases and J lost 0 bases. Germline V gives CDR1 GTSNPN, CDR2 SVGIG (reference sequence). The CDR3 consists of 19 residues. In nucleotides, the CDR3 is TGTGCCTGGAGATCTCTAGCGGGAGGGCCATGGGGCTCCTACAATGAGCAGTTCTTC. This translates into CAWRSLAGGPWGSYNEQFF.

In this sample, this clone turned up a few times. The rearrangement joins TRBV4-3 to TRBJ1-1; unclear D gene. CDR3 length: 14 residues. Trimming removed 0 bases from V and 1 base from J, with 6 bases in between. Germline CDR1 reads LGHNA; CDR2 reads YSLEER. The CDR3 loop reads CASSQDPWNTEAFF. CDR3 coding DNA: TGCGCCAGCAGCCAAGACCCATGGAACACTGAAGCTTTCTTT.

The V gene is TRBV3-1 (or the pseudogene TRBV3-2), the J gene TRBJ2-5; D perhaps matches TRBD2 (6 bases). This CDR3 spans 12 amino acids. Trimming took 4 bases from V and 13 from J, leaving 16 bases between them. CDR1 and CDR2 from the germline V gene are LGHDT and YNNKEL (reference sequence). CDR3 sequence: CASSPTLGGRYF. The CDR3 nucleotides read TGTGCCAGCAGCCCTACATTGGGGGGTCGGTACTTC.

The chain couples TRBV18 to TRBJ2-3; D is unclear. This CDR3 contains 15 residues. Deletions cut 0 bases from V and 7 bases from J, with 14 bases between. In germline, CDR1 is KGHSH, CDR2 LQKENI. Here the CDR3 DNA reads TGTGCCAGCTCACCACCGTCTCCCCCTGAGTATACGCAGTATTTT. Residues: CASSPPSPPEYTQYF.

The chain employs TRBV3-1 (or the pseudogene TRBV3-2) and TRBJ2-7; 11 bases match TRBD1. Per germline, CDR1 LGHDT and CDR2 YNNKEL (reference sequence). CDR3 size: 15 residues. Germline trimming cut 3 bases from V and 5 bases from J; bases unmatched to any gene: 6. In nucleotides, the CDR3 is TGTGCCAGCAGCCAGAGAGGACAGGGGGCGAACGAGCAGTACTTC. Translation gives CASSQRGQGANEQYF.

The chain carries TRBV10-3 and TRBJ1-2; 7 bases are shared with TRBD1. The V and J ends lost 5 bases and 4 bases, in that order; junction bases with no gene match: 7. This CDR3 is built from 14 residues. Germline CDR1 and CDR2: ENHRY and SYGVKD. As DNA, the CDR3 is TGTGCCATCAGTCCCGAGGACAGGCCCTATGGCTACACCTTC. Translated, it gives CAISPEDRPYGYTF.

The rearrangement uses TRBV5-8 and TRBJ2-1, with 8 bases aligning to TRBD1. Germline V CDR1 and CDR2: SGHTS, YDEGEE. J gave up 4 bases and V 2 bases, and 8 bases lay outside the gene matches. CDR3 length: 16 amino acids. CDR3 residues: CASSFGTGMGYNEQFF. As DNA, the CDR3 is TGTGCCAGCAGCTTCGGGACAGGAATGGGGTACAATGAGCAGTTCTTC.

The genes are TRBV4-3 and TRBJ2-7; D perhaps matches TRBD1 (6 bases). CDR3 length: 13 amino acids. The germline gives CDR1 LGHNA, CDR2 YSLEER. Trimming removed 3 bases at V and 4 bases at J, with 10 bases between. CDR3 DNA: TGCGCCAGCAGCCAGGCCCAGGGGTACGAGCAGTACTTC. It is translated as CASSQAQGYEQYF.

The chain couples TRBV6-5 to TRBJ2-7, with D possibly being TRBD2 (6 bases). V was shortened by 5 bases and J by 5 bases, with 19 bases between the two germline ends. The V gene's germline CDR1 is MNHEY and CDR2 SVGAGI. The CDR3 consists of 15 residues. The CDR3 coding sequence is TGTGCCAGCAGTCCCCCGGGACTTAGACCCCACGAGCAGTACTTC. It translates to CASSPPGLRPHEQYF.

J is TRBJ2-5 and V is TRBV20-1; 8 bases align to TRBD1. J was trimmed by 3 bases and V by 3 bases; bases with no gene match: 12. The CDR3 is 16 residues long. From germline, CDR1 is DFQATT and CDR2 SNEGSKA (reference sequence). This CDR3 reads CSASEAGTGRKETQYF. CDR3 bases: TGCAGTGCTAGTGAAGCCGGGACAGGCAGAAAAGAGACCCAGTACTTC.

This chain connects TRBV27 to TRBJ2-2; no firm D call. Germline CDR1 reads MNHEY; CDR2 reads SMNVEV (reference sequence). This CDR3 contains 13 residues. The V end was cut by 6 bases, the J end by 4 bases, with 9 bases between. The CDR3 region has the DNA TGTGCCAGCAGCCCCCGGCCCACCGGGGAGCTGTTTTTT. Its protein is CASSPRPTGELFF.

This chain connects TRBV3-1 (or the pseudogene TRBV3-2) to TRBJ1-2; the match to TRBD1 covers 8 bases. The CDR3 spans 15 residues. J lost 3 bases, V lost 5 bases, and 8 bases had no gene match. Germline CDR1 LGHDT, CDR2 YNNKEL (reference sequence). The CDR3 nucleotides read TGTGCCAGCAGCGTTACAGGGGGGTATCACTATGGCTACACCTTC. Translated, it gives CASSVTGGYHYGYTF.

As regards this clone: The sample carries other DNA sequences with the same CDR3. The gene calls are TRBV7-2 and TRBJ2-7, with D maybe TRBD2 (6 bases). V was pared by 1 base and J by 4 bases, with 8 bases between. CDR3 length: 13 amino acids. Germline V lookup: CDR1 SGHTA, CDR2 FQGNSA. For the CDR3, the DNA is TGTGCCAGCAGCTTAGGACTAGGTTACGAGCAGTACTTC. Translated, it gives CASSLGLGYEQYF.

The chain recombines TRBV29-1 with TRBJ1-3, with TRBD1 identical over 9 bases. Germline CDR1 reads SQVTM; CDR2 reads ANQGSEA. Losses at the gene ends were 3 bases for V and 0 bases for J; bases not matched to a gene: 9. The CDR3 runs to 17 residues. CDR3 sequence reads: CSVDARDRDFSGNTIYF. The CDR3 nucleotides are TGCAGCGTTGACGCGAGGGACAGGGATTTCTCTGGAAACACCATATATTTT.

This CDR3 is CASSFGDGSYEQYF. The DNA of the CDR3 is TGTGCCAGCAGCTTCGGAGACGGATCTTACGAGCAGTACTTC. The chain has TRBV5-6 and TRBJ2-7; D is unclear. Trimming stripped 2 bases from V and 4 bases from J, with 13 bases between. The CDR3 sequence is 14 residues long. Germline CDR1 SGHDT, CDR2 YYEEEE.

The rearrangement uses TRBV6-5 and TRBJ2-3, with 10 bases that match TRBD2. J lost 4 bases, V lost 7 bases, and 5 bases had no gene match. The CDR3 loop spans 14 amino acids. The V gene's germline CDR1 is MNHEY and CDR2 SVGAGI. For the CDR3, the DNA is TGTGCCAGCAATAGCGGGGGGCAGGCAGATACGCAGTATTTT. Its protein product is CASNSGGQADTQYF.

As DNA, the CDR3 is TGTGCCACCTCCCCGGGACTATGGGACGAGCAGTACTTC. It specifies CATSPGLWDEQYF. The V gene is TRBV15, the J gene TRBJ2-7, with TRBD2 matching 7 bases. The CDR3 is 13 amino acids. Trimming took 8 bases from V and 5 from J; bases not matched to a gene: 9. The germline V gene has CDR1 LNHNV and CDR2 YYDKDF (reference sequence).

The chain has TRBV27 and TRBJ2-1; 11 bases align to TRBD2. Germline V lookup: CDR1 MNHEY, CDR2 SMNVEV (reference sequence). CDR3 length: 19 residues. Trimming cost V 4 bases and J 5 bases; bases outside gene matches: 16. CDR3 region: CASSSPSLAGGRLNNEQFF. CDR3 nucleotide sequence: TGTGCCAGCAGTTCGCCCTCCTTAGCGGGGGGGAGGTTGAACAATGAGCAGTTCTTC.

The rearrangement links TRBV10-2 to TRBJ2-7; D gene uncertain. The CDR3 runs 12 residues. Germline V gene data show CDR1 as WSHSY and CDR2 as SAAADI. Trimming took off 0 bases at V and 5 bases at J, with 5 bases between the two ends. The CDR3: CASSESYHEQYF. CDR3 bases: TGCGCCAGCAGTGAGTCTTATCACGAGCAGTACTTC.

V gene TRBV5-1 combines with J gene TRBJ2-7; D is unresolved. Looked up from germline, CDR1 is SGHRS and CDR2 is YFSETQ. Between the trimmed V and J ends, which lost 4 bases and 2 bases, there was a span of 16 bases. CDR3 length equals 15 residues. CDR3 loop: CASSPAPDGAYEQYF. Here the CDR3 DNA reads TGCGCCAGCAGCCCGGCCCCGGACGGTGCCTACGAGCAGTACTTC.

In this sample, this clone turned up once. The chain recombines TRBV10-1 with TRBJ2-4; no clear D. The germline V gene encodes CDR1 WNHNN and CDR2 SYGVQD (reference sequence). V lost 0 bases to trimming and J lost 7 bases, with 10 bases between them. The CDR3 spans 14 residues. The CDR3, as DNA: TGCGCCAGCAGTGAGTCAGGGCGCTCCAACATTCAGTACTTC. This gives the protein CASSESGRSNIQYF.

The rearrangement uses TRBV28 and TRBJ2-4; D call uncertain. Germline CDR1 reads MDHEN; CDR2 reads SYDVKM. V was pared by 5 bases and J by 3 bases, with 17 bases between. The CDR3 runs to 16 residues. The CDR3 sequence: CASSPLNLLSKNIQYF. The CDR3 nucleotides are TGTGCCAGCAGTCCACTCAACCTGTTGAGCAAAAACATTCAGTACTTC.

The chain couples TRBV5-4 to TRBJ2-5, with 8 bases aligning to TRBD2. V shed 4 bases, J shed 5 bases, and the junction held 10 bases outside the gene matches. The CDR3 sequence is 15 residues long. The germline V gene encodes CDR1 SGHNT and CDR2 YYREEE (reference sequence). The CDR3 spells CASSGTGTSGETQYF. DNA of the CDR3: TGTGCCAGCAGCGGAACCGGGACTAGTGGGGAGACCCAGTACTTC.